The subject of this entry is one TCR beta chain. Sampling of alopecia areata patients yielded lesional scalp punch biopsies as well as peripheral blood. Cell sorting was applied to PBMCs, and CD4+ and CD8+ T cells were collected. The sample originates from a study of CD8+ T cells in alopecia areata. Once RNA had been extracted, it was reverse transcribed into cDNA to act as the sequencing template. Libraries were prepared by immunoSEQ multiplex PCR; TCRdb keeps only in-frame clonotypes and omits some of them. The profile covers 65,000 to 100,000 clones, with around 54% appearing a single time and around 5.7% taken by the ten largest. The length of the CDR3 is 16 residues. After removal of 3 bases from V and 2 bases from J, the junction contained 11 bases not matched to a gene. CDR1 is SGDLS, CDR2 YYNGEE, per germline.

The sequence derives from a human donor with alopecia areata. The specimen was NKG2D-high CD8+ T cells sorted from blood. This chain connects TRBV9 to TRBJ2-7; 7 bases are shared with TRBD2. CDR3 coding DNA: TGTGCCAGCAGCGGTGAGACGGGAGGTAGGGCCTACGAGCAGTACTTC. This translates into CASSGETGGRAYEQYF. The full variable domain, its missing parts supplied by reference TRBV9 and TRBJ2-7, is DSGVTQTPKHLITATGQRVTLRCSPRSGDLSVYWYQQSLDQGLQFLIQYYNGEERAKGNILERFSAQQFPDLHSELNLSSLELGDSALYFCASSGETGGRAYEQYFGPGTRLTVT.